The sequence of this T cell receptor (beta chain) was determined in a study of lymphopenia after photon versus proton radiotherapy. Generated by immunoSEQ multiplex PCR, the TCRdb table keeps only in-frame clones and is missing some. The profile shows tens of thousands of clones, more than 85% of them singletons. This CDR3 is 14 amino acids long. Germline loops: CDR1 SGHRS, CDR2 YFSETQ. The V and J ends lost 0 bases and 3 bases respectively, with 6 bases between them. Note on this clone: Antigen: not known.

Notes on the study in general: Oligoclonal CD8+ Temra expansion after nadir drove photon patients' diversity drop. A bigger post-nadir fall in TCR diversity correlated inversely with survival time in deceased patients. Proton therapy kept repertoires fairly stable, unlike photons, which gained effector/memory cells.

The material sequenced was peripheral blood, taken from a patient treated with photon-based radiotherapy. The chain combines TRBV5-1 with TRBJ2-2; D remains unclear. The sequence was obtained from a woman aged 40 to 50 with cholangiocarcinoma. In DNA, the CDR3 is TGCGCCAGCAGCTTGGATGGGTACACCGGGGAGCTGTTTTTT. Protein product: CASSLDGYTGELFF.